This T cell receptor (beta chain) was obtained from a study of low-dose radiotherapy and immunotherapy resistance in tumors. The CDR3 has 12 amino acids. Per the germline V gene, CDR1 is MDHEN and CDR2 is SYDVKM. Both TCRalpha and TCRbeta chains were reverse transcribed with V-gene-specific primers. Amplification of TCRs used a constant-region primer and V-primer adapter for 20 PCR cycles. MiXCR was run by TCRdb on the reads, yielding one entry per CDR3 protein. The sample lists around 100,000 distinct CDR3 sequences; around 20% were seen once. Time point given: after trial treatment. Treatment here: LDRT plus nivolumab, ipilimumab, low-dose cyclophosphamide and aspirin (RACIN trial). In the RACIN dose-escalation trial, donors got nivolumab plus ipilimumab with aspirin, cyclophosphamide and radiotherapy. Concerning this clonotype itself: At one end, the junction sequence differs from germline, possibly due to a read error.

The chain links TRBV28 to TRBJ2-7; no clear D. This TCR was sampled from a female donor with ovarian cancer. The sequencing used PBMCs, collected after low-dose radiotherapy plus immunotherapy. DNA of the CDR3: TGTGCCAGCACTTTAAGGGCCGGGGAGCAGTACTTC. This gives the protein CASTLRAGEQYF.